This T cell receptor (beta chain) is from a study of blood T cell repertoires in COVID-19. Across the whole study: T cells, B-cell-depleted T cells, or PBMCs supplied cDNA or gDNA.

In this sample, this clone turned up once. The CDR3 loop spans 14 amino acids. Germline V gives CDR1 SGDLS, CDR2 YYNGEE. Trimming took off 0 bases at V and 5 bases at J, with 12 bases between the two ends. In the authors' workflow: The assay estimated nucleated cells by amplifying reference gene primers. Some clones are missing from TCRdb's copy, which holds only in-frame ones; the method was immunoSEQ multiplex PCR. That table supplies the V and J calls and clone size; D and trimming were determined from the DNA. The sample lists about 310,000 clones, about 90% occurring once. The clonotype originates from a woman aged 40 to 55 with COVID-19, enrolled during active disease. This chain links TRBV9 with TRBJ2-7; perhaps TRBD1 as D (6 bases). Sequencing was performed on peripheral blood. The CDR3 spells CASSVGRGEDEQYF. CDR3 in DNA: TGTGCCAGCAGCGTAGGCAGGGGAGAGGACGAGCAGTACTTC.